This T cell receptor beta chain was captured by sequencing in a study of blood T cell repertoires in COVID-19. Turning to the study itself: The United States, Italy and Spain supplied acute and convalescent COVID-19 samples.

Data came from immunoSEQ multiplex PCR; TCRdb stores just in-frame clones and leaves some out. The table includes 82,000 or so clones, around 89% detected once. V lost 2 bases and J 4 bases, leaving 17 bases between the germline ends. Germline-derived CDR1 and CDR2 are MDHEN and SYDVKM. The CDR3 is made up of 16 amino acids. The study assigned cohorts using participant-reported clinical history. This sequence joins TRBV28 and TRBJ1-1, with D perhaps matching TRBD1 (5 bases). The sequence was obtained from a woman in her 50s with acute COVID-19. Sequenced material: PBMCs or T cells enriched from blood (not recorded which). Written as DNA, the CDR3 is TGTGCCAGCAGTTTAGGCGGGGCGGCAGGAGGCACTGAAGCTTTCTTT. This gives the protein CASSLGGAAGGTEAFF.